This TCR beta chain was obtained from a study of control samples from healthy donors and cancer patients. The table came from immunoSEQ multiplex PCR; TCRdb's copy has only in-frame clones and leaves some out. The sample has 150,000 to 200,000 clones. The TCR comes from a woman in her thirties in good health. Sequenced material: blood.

This CDR3 is CASSPREGAISPLHF. The CDR3 DNA reads as TGTGCCAGCAGCCCCCGGGAGGGGGCGATTTCACCCCTCCACTTT. The chain has TRBV4-2 and TRBJ1-6, with 7 bases that match TRBD1. V shed 4 bases, J shed 9 bases, and the junction held 9 bases outside the gene matches. This CDR3 region has 15 residues. The germline CDR1 and CDR2 sequences are LGHNA and YNFKEQ.